Here is one T cell receptor beta chain with its context. Per the original data handling: Using reference gene primer amplification, nucleated cell counts were estimated. The data were produced by immunoSEQ multiplex PCR, yet TCRdb's version contains in-frame clones alone and is incomplete. V, J and clone size were drawn from that table, and D and trimming were deduced from the DNA. The sample holds 50,000 or so clones, about 83% seen once. The data belong to a study of blood T cell repertoires in COVID-19. Study-level background: From the United States, Italy and Spain came samples of acute and convalescent COVID-19. Sources were T cells, B-cell-depleted T cells, or PBMCs; the material itself was cDNA or gDNA.

V was cut by 4 bases and J by 4 bases, with 14 bases left in between. Germline V lookup: CDR1 SGHDT, CDR2 YYEEEE. The CDR3 has 14 residues. V usage is TRBV5-6 and J usage is TRBJ2-5; a possible D gene is TRBD1 (5 bases). This TCR was sampled from a man aged 40-49 years with acute or convalescent COVID-19. The sequenced sample was peripheral blood. CDR3 bases: TGTGCCAGCAGCGCCCCCCAGGGTCTAGAGACCCAGTACTTC. Amino acid sequence: CASSAPQGLETQYF.